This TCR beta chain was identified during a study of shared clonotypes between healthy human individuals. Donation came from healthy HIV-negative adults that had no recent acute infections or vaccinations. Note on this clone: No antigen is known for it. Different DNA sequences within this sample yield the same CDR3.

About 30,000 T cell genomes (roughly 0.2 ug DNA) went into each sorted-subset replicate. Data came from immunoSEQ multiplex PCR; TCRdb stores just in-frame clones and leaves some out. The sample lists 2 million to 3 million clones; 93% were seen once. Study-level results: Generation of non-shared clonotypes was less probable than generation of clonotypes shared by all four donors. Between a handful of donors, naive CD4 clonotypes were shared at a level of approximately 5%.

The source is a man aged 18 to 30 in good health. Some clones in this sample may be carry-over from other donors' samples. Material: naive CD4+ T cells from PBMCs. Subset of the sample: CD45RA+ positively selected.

The DNA of the CDR3 is TGTGCCATTGGCCCTACTAGCGTGGGTACGCAGTATTTT. It yields the protein CAIGPTSVGTQYF. The chain recombines TRBV2 with TRBJ2-3; 7 bases map to TRBD2. Germline lookup yields CDR1 SNHLY and CDR2 FYNNEI. This CDR3 has 13 amino acids. V trimming: 10 bases; J trimming: 8 bases; junction bases outside the gene matches: 12.